This TCR beta chain appears in the sequencing data of a study of T cell repertoires in cytomegalovirus infection. Trimming removed 0 bases at V and 7 bases at J, with 11 bases between. Germline CDR1 reads MNHEY; CDR2 reads SVGAGI. CDR3 length equals 14 residues. MiXCR, applied by TCRdb to the reads, yields one record per CDR3 protein. The top ten hold about 2.8% of the sample, which has around 740,000 distinct CDR3 sequences, roughly 35% seen once. V is TRBV6-5 and J is TRBJ2-3, with unresolved D. The sequenced material came from PBMCs. This receptor was identified in a human donor in good health (CMV status not recorded). Some clones in this sample may be carry-over from other donors' samples. CDR3 bases: TGTGCCAGCAGTTACTCGGCGGACCCAAATACGCAGTATTTT. This codes for CASSYSADPNTQYF.